This note documents a single T cell receptor beta chain sequence. Its antigen is still unknown. Method: immunoSEQ multiplex PCR; TCRdb's copy keeps in-frame clones and lacks some. This table has some 150,000 clones, under 95% appearing once. This specimen comes from a study of T cell responses to AZD1222 COVID-19 vaccine. Study-wide points: All repertoire sampling was performed exclusively after the peak T cell response. Reportedly, close to half of spike-specific TCRs are directed against unmutated variant regions.

The CDR3 consists of 14 residues. V lost 3 bases and J 2 bases, leaving 11 bases between the germline ends. Looked up from germline, CDR1 is SGHTA and CDR2 is FQGNSA. The TCR comes from an adult in good health. The starting material was peripheral blood, obtained on day 0 of MenACWY control vaccination. The chain has TRBV7-2 and TRBJ2-7; D is possibly TRBD1 (5 bases). This chain's CDR3 is CASSLAGITYEQYF. The DNA for the CDR3 is TGTGCCAGCAGCTTGGCAGGGATCACCTACGAGCAGTACTTC.